In its sample, the clone carrying this TCR beta chain was seen a few times. The sample is drawn from a study of shared clonotypes between healthy human individuals. Germline V lookup: CDR1 LGHNA, CDR2 YNFKEQ. J was trimmed by 6 bases and V by 3 bases; bases with no gene match: 5. The CDR3 length is 15 residues. Sequencing was performed with immunoSEQ multiplex PCR; in TCRdb, only in-frame clones are kept and a portion is missing. The sample lists about 680,000 clones; 74% were seen once. The receptor's source is a woman in her thirties in good health. The chain employs TRBV4-2 and TRBJ2-2, with 9 bases lining up with TRBD2. Sequencing used memory CD4+ T cells sorted from blood. As for subset: CD45RA-negative fraction. In nucleotides, the CDR3 is TGTGCCAGCAGCCAGGTAGCGGGAGCCCCCGGGGAGCTGTTTTTT. Its translation is CASSQVAGAPGELFF.